The present T cell receptor (beta chain) was sequenced within a study of shared clonotypes between healthy human individuals (TCRdb year 2020). Regarding the study in general: Three men and a couple of women, aged 18 to 49 years, made up the cohort. To increase sequencing depth and limit assay-specific biases, different laboratories used diverse techniques to prepare libraries and sequence TCR repertoires. For each donor, CD4 naive and CD4 memory were each given three plates, CD8 naive was given two plates, and CD8 memory was given one plate. Leukapheresis yielded between about 0.85 and 10 billion PBMCs per donor. To estimate repertoire size and how much clonotype sharing occurs between individuals, the study deeply sequenced the blood TCR repertoires of about five healthy adults. General conclusions and limits of the study: Estimated clonotype richness was generally larger for naive than for memory subsets. Compared with non-shared clonotypes, clonotypes shared by all four sorted-subset donors had higher generation probabilities. Sampling was restricted to blood, and TCR repertoires in tissues likely differ from the TCR repertoires found in blood. Because the study included only a small number of donors, the genetic and exposure-history diversity represented was limited. Pairwise subsampling indicated that sequencing depth was expected to affect the degree of clonotype sharing among donors. Incomplete sequencing was indicated by rarefaction of sorted-subset datasets, despite the large sequencing depth. Roughly 5% of naive CD4, approximately 3.7% of naive CD8, approximately 2.2% of memory CD4, and about 0.4% of memory CD8 clonotypes were shared across a few donors.

For this clone: The antigen this receptor binds is unknown. No base quality information exists; no much larger clone differs at one position.

V gives up 3 bases and J gives up 8 bases, and the segment between their germline ends measures 13 bases. The CDR3 numbers 12 residues from cysteine through phenylalanine. Here the CDR3 DNA is all that survives: 36 bases in frame from base 1. CDR1 and CDR2 (GTSNPN, SVGIG) derive from the germline V gene (reference sequence). The donors were healthy, HIV-negative adults who had no recently reported acute infections or vaccinations. All donors were Caucasian adults living in Nashville, Tennessee, USA. CD4+ T cells were enriched by magnetic negative selection, after which naive cells were positively selected on CD45RA and the negative fraction was taken as the memory subset. Blood was obtained by leukapheresis, after which PBMCs were separated by Ficoll-Histopaque density gradient centrifugation and cryopreserved in liquid nitrogen vapor phase. Analytical flow cytometry was used to check the purity and quantity of each magnetically sorted T cell population. Each sorted fraction had its genomic DNA isolated and then quantified by UV absorbance on a Nanodrop 2000c.

TCR CDR3 regions were amplified from genomic DNA by multiplex PCR using the deep immunoSEQ assay. Extracted genomic DNA from each cell subset was spread evenly across all wells of several immunoSEQ 96-well plates, with each plate serving as a replicate. For sorted subsets, each replicate PCR was loaded with 200 to 250 ng genomic DNA, equivalent to about 30,000 T cell genomes. The purified libraries were quantified using a Qubit 3.0 fluorometer, sized with a Bioanalyzer 2100, and then quantified again using the KAPA Library Quantification kit. Every immunoSEQ 96-well plate was sequenced on a dedicated single-read 150-cycle Illumina NextSeq 550 flow cell. The paper's data handling went like this. Because the immunoSEQ output included only junctional sequences and no quality scores, the filtering could not be the same as the filtering used for full-length reads. To assign V/J genes and CDR3, sequences were annotated against IMGT germline references using PyIR, a Python wrapper for IgBLAST v1.9. Any read was removed if the V/J assignment was weak (E-value above 1e-6), the CDR3 was missing, or the read contained stop codons, out-of-frame junctions, or ambiguous translated residues. A V3J clonotype was defined by an identical inferred V gene, J gene, and CDR3 amino acid sequence. The percentage overlap between two repertoires was calculated by dividing the number of shared unique clonotypes by the size of the smaller repertoire. RTK rarefaction, the Chao1 estimator, and Recon v2.1 estimates of unobserved clonotypes were used to assess repertoire richness. Generation probabilities were computed with OLGA for all TCRbeta clonotypes obtained by the gDNA method from a few donors. TCRdb stores this immuneACCESS table with in-frame sequences only. Part of the clones is absent; in the studies checked, under half of the shortfall reflects unresolved V genes, and no reason is known for the rest. The V and J calls and the clone size are those of that table, but D and trimming were determined from the DNA. In all, the sample holds around 2.5 million clones, and under 95% of those were seen once. The top ten clonotypes cover 0.36% of the sample.

The V gene is TRBV30 and the J gene is TRBJ1-2; a weak D assignment points to TRBD1 (5 bases agree). Sequencing was performed on naive CD4+ T cells from PBMCs. The sample's cell subset or site label is to be understood as: CD45RA+ positively selected. The TCR originated in a man aged 18 to 29 in good health. Some clones in this sample may be carry-over from other donors' samples. The DNA is TGTGCCTGGAGCCGATCCGGGGCGGGCTACACCTTC. Translated, this is CAWSRSGAGYTF.